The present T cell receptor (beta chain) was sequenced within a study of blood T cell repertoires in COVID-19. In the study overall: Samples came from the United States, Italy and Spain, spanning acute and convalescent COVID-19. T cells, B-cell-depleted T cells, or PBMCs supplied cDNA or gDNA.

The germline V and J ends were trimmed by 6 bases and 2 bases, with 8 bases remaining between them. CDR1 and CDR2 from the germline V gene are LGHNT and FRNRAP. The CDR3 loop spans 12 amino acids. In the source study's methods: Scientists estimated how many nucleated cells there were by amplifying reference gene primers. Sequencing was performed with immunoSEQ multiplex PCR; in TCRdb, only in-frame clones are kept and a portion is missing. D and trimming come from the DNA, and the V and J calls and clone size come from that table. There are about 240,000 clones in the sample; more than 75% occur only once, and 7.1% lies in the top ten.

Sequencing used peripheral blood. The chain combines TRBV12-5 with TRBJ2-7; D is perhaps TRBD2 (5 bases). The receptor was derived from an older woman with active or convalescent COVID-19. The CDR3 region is CASGDSTYEQYF. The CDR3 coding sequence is TGTGCTAGTGGGGACTCGACCTACGAGCAGTACTTC. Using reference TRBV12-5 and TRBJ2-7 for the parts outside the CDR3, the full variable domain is DARVTQTPRHKVTEMGQEVTMRCQPILGHNTVFWYRQTMMQGLELLAYFRNRAPLDDSGMPKDRFSAEMPDATLATLKIQPSEPRDSAVYFCASGDSTYEQYFGPGTRLTVT.